This record concerns one T cell receptor (beta chain) sequence. Germline-derived CDR1 and CDR2 are PRHDT and FYEKMQ (reference sequence). The junction had 12 bases not matched to a gene; V was cut back by 3 bases and J by 9 bases. This CDR3 region has 16 residues. This sample is part of a study of long-term antiretroviral therapy in people with HIV. Survey-level resolution applied to immunoSEQ assay v3.0. Libraries were prepared by immunoSEQ multiplex PCR; TCRdb keeps only in-frame clonotypes and omits some of them. The table includes around 29,000 clones, 95% detected once. J is TRBJ2-1 and V is TRBV13; 9 nucleotides agree with TRBD2. The clonotype comes from a man aged 30-40 years with HIV. Sequences were derived from unsorted PBMCs, sampled 5.3 years after starting antiretroviral therapy. CDR3 loop: CASSLGQAGGRGEQFF. Here the CDR3 DNA reads TGTGCCAGCAGCTTGGGACAAGCGGGGGGCCGTGGTGAGCAGTTCTTC.